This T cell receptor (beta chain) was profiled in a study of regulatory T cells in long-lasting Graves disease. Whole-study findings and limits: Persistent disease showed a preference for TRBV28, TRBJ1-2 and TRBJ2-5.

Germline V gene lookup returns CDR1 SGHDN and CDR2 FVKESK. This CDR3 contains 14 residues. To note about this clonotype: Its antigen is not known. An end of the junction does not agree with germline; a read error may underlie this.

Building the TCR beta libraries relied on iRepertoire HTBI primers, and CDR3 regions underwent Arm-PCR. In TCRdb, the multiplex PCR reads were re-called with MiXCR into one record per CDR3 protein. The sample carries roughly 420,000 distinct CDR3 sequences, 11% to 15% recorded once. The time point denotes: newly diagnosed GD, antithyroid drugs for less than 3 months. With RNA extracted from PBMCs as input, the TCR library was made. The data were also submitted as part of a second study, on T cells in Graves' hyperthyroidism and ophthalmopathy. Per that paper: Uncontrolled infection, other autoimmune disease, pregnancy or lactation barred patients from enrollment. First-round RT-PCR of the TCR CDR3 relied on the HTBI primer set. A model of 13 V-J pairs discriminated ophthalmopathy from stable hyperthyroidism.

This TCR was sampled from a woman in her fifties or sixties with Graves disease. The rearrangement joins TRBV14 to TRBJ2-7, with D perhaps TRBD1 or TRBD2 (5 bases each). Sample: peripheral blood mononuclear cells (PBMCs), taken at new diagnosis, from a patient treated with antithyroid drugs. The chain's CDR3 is CASSPRKRGYGQYF. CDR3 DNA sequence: TGTGCCAGCAGCCCGCGAAAGAGGGGTTACGGGCAGTACTTC.